This passage covers 32 T cell receptor beta chains from one sample sequenced in a study of blood T cell repertoires in COVID-19. Clones were sequenced by immunoSEQ multiplex PCR, and TCRdb holds only the in-frame ones, with some missing. The sample has about 53,000 clones; approximately 82% are singletons. Sequencing was done on a sample of peripheral blood. The source of these receptors is a human donor in a cohort sampled during active COVID-19.

The chain is built from TRBV3-1 (or the pseudogene TRBV3-2) and TRBJ2-3; tentative D call: TRBD1 (6 bases). Germline V lookup: CDR1 LGHDT, CDR2 YNNKEL (reference sequence). This CDR3 spans 16 amino acids. With 4 bases removed from V and 0 bases from J, the gap between germline ends came to 14 bases. This CDR3 is CASSRDTYASTDTQYF. CDR3 nucleotides: TGTGCCAGCAGCCGGGACACCTATGCTAGCACAGATACGCAGTATTTT.

The chain couples TRBV6-2 or TRBV6-3 to TRBJ2-7; 11 bases match TRBD1. V lost 6 bases to trimming and J lost 7 bases; unmatched junction nucleotides: 14. Per the germline V gene, CDR1 is MNHEY and CDR2 is SVGEGT. The CDR3 sequence is 16 residues long. The CDR3, as DNA: TGTGCCAGCAGCAACTACCCGGACAGGGGGCGTGAAGAGCAGTACTTC. This codes for CASSNYPDRGREEQYF.

The count of this clone is one. The genes are TRBV3-1 (or the pseudogene TRBV3-2) and TRBJ1-1; D uncertain. Germline CDR1 reads LGHDT; CDR2 reads YNNKEL (reference sequence). This CDR3 spans 12 amino acids. The germline V and J ends were trimmed by 1 base and 3 bases, with 3 bases remaining between them. In nucleotides, the CDR3 is TGTGCCAGCAGCCAAGCCGACACTGAAGCTTTCTTT. Translating it yields CASSQADTEAFF.

The chain has TRBV27 and TRBJ2-3; possible D gene TRBD2, 5 bases. The CDR3 runs to 14 residues. Germline V gene data show CDR1 as MNHEY and CDR2 as SMNVEV (reference sequence). V gave up 6 bases and J gave up 0 bases, with 10 bases separating them. The CDR3, as DNA: TGTGCCAGCAGGTCAGCGGCGAGCACAGATACGCAGTATTTT. This translates into CASRSAASTDTQYF.

This chain links TRBV5-6 with TRBJ2-7; TRBD1 agrees at 8 bases. CDR1 is SGHDT, CDR2 YYEEEE, per germline. This CDR3 region has 14 residues. Germline trimming cut 1 base from V and 4 bases from J; bases unmatched to any gene: 4. In DNA form, the CDR3 reads TGTGCCAGCAGCTTGTGGCAGGGGGCTTACGAGCAGTACTTC. This gives the protein CASSLWQGAYEQYF.

The chain couples TRBV2 to TRBJ1-6, with no clear D. In germline, CDR1 is SNHLY, CDR2 FYNNEI. V lost 3 bases to trimming and J lost 11 bases, with 17 bases between them. This CDR3 is built from 15 residues. CDR3 loop: CASSDPRKNSAPLHF. In DNA form, the CDR3 reads TGTGCCAGCAGTGACCCGAGAAAAAACTCGGCACCCCTCCACTTT.

This clone was detected only once. The CDR3 DNA follows: TGTGCCAGCAGCCTCTACTACGAGCAGTACTTC. Residues: CASSLYYEQYF. The rearrangement uses TRBV5-6 and TRBJ2-7; D not certain. V was pared by 4 bases and J by 3 bases, with 5 bases between. This CDR3 has 11 residues. Germline loops: CDR1 SGHDT, CDR2 YYEEEE.

The rearrangement links TRBV5-4 to TRBJ2-3; TRBD2 matches 7 bases. This CDR3 contains 16 residues. The V segment lost 4 bases and the J segment 5 bases; nucleotides outside the gene matches: 13. The V gene's germline CDR1 is SGHNT and CDR2 YYREEE (reference sequence). The CDR3 loop is CASSSPGGASVDTQYF. In nucleotides, the CDR3 is TGTGCCAGCAGCAGTCCGGGGGGAGCCTCGGTAGATACGCAGTATTTT.

This chain joins TRBV4-2 and TRBJ2-1; 8 nucleotides agree with TRBD2. The V gene's germline CDR1 is LGHNA and CDR2 YNFKEQ. The CDR3 spans 16 residues. The junction had 8 bases not matched to a gene; V was cut back by 0 bases and J by 7 bases. DNA for the CDR3: TGTGCCAGCAGCCAAGAGGGTGCCAGCGGGAGAAATGAGCAGTTCTTC. Amino acid sequence: CASSQEGASGRNEQFF.

This clone was observed once. This rearrangement joins TRBV21-1 to TRBJ1-5; the DNA was not used to check the table's D call, TRBD1. TRBV21-1 is a listed pseudogene. CDR3 length equals 18 residues. The CDR3 loop is CASSTRDSTPFEPQPQHF. For the CDR3, the DNA is TGTGCCAGCAGCACGCGAGACAGCACCCCGTTCGAGCCTCAGCCCCAGCATTTT.

This chain joins TRBV2 and TRBJ2-1; D gene unclear. Germline V lookup: CDR1 SNHLY, CDR2 FYNNEI. Deletions cut 1 base from V and 2 bases from J, with 9 bases between. The CDR3 is made up of 15 amino acids. This CDR3 is CASSEGSATYNEQFF. CDR3 DNA: TGTGCCAGCAGTGAAGGGAGCGCGACCTACAATGAGCAGTTCTTC. Together with reference TRBV2 and TRBJ2-1, the CDR3 gives the full variable domain: EPEVTQTPSHQVTQMGQEVILRCVPISNHLYFYWYRQILGQKVEFLVSFYNNEISEKSEIFDDQFSVERPDGSNFTLKIRSTKLEDSAMYFCASSEGSATYNEQFFGPGTRLTVL.

The table lists this clone with a few counts. V and J are TRBV27 and TRBJ1-5; 8 bases match TRBD1. The CDR3 is made up of 16 amino acids. V was pared by 2 bases and J by 3 bases, with 6 bases of the junction left unmatched. Per the germline V gene, CDR1 is MNHEY and CDR2 is SMNVEV (reference sequence). CDR3 residues: CASSLMAGGSNQPQHF. The CDR3 bases are TGTGCCAGCAGTTTAATGGCAGGGGGCTCCAATCAGCCCCAGCATTTT.

V usage is TRBV7-2 and J usage is TRBJ2-7; possibly TRBD2 for D (6 bases). In germline, CDR1 is SGHTA, CDR2 FQGNSA. V gave up 4 bases and J gave up 4 bases, with 26 bases separating them. The CDR3 loop spans 18 amino acids. CDR3 DNA sequence: TGTGCCAGCAGCTCCCTCTCCCCCTTTCAGTCCGGGGGTTACGAGCAGTACTTC. Translation: CASSSLSPFQSGGYEQYF.

The chain employs TRBV10-3 and TRBJ2-5; 7 nucleotides align to TRBD2. Germline V gene data show CDR1 as ENHRY and CDR2 as SYGVKD. Trimming removed 4 bases from V and 1 base from J; junction bases left unmatched: 3. CDR3 size: 14 residues. The CDR3 loop is CAISVRLAQETQYF. The CDR3 nucleotides are TGTGCCATCAGTGTACGACTAGCCCAAGAGACCCAGTACTTC.

The chain links TRBV19 to TRBJ1-5; possibly TRBD1 for D (5 bases). There are 13 residues in the CDR3. Trimming took 6 bases from V and 3 from J, leaving 9 bases between them. CDR1 and CDR2 from the germline V gene are LNHDA and SQIVND (reference sequence). The CDR3 DNA is TGTGCCAGTAGCGACAGCCCCAATCAGCCCCAGCATTTT. Amino acids: CASSDSPNQPQHF.

The V call is TRBV18, the J call TRBJ2-6; no clear D. The V gene lost 5 bases and the J gene lost 1 base, with 9 bases spanning the gap. The CDR3 sequence is 15 residues long. CDR1 and CDR2 from the germline V gene are KGHSH and LQKENI. The CDR3 DNA follows: TGTGCCAGCTCAGCCCAGGCTTCTGGGGCCAACGTCCTGACTTTC. Residues: CASSAQASGANVLTF. The full variable domain, completed using reference TRBV18 and TRBJ2-6, is NAGVMQNPRHLVRRRGQEARLRCSPMKGHSHVYWYRQLPEEGLKFMVYLQKENIIDESGMPKERFSAEFPKEGPSILRIQQVVRGDSAAYFCASSAQASGANVLTFGAGSRLTVL.

The chain couples TRBV28 to TRBJ1-6; 7 nucleotides agree with TRBD1. This CDR3 has 12 amino acids. J gave up 12 bases and V 10 bases, and 9 bases lay outside the gene matches. Per the germline V gene, CDR1 is MDHEN and CDR2 is SYDVKM. The CDR3 DNA reads TGTGCCACCGACGTTAGGGGGCAACCCCTCCACTTT. It specifies CATDVRGQPLHF.

This chain joins TRBV7-6 and TRBJ2-7, with D maybe TRBD2 (5 bases). Germline assignment: CDR1 SGHVS and CDR2 FNYEAQ. V was clipped by 4 bases and J by 4 bases, with 8 bases between them. This CDR3 comprises 12 residues. The CDR3 spells CASSSSGYEQYF. CDR3 in DNA: TGTGCCAGCAGCTCATCGGGATACGAGCAGTACTTC.

The chain uses TRBV19 and TRBJ1-4; weak D call: TRBD1 (5 bases). Germline V lookup: CDR1 LNHDA, CDR2 SQIVND (reference sequence). The CDR3 spans 15 residues. Trimming took off 0 bases at V and 7 bases at J, with 12 bases between the two ends. The CDR3, as DNA: TGTGCCAGTAGTATAGACGTATACAGGCCTGAAAAACTGTTTTTT. It codes for CASSIDVYRPEKLFF.

This clone was counted once. This chain's CDR3 is CASTPGGYHEQYF. The CDR3 coding sequence is TGTGCCAGCACCCCCGGGGGGTACCACGAGCAGTACTTC. V and J are TRBV7-9 and TRBJ2-7; 7 bases align to TRBD2. Germline V gene data show CDR1 as SEHNR and CDR2 as FQNEAQ (reference sequence). The CDR3 length is 13 residues. V dropped 7 bases and J dropped 5; count of bases not matched to a gene: 8.

The chain uses TRBV6-2 or TRBV6-3 and TRBJ1-4; D remains ambiguous. The CDR3 runs 15 residues. CDR1 and CDR2 (germline): MNHEY, SVGEGT. V was trimmed by 0 bases and J by 5 bases, leaving 10 bases between them. CDR3 in DNA: TGTGCCAGCAGTTACTCGACAAGGCCCAATGAAAAACTGTTTTTT. Translating gives CASSYSTRPNEKLFF.

The V call is TRBV11-2, the J call TRBJ2-5; possibly TRBD2 for D (5 bases). The CDR3 consists of 15 residues. Trimming left V 3 bases short and J 4 bases short, with 15 bases between. Looked up from germline, CDR1 is SGHAT and CDR2 is FQNNGV. The CDR3 loop is CASSFGFGVSETQYF. The CDR3 DNA is TGTGCCAGCAGCTTCGGCTTCGGGGTGTCAGAGACCCAGTACTTC.

This chain connects TRBV30 to TRBJ1-6, with D maybe TRBD1 (5 bases). The CDR3 totals 15 residues. V dropped 2 bases and J dropped 7 bases, with 15 bases sitting between them. The germline V gene has CDR1 GTSNPN and CDR2 SVGIG (reference sequence). For the CDR3, the DNA is TGTGCCTGGAGTCCTCCGGGGGTAGGGAATTCACCCCTCCACTTT. Its translation: CAWSPPGVGNSPLHF.

V is TRBV6-6 and J is TRBJ1-2; D remains unclear. The CDR3 covers 14 residues. Germline assignment: CDR1 MNHNY and CDR2 SVGAGI (reference sequence). V gave up 1 base and J gave up 3 bases, with 9 bases separating them. CDR3 residues: CASSYFAGYYGYTF. Here the CDR3 DNA reads TGTGCCAGCAGTTACTTCGCGGGGTACTATGGCTACACCTTC.

The V and J genes are TRBV5-6 and TRBJ2-2; the D is unclear. The CDR3 is 16 residues long. V lost 2 bases and J 0 bases, leaving 11 bases between the germline ends. The V gene's germline CDR1 is SGHDT and CDR2 YYEEEE. The CDR3: CASSFLRETNTGELFF. The CDR3 DNA sequence: TGTGCCAGCAGCTTCCTCCGAGAAACGAACACCGGGGAGCTGTTTTTT.

This clone was counted once. This rearrangement joins TRBV6-5 to TRBJ1-2; 9 bases map to TRBD1. Germline CDR1 and CDR2: MNHEY and SVGAGI. V lost 8 bases and J lost 1; bases outside the gene matches: 8. The CDR3 covers 15 residues. CDR3 amino acids: CASCPGQGYNYGYTF. CDR3 nucleotides: TGTGCCAGCTGTCCTGGACAGGGGTATAACTATGGCTACACCTTC.

The genes are TRBV3-1 (or the pseudogene TRBV3-2) and TRBJ1-5; TRBD1 aligns across 8 bases. Germline assignment: CDR1 LGHDT and CDR2 YNNKEL (reference sequence). The CDR3 consists of 16 residues. The junction had 8 bases not matched to a gene; V was cut back by 3 bases and J by 4 bases. The CDR3 here is CASSHPDRAQNQPQHF. CDR3 bases: TGTGCCAGCAGCCACCCGGACAGGGCCCAAAATCAGCCCCAGCATTTT.

The V gene is TRBV5-1, the J gene TRBJ2-7; 15 bases map to TRBD2. The germline CDR1 and CDR2 sequences are SGHRS and YFSETQ. This CDR3 is built from 14 residues. J lost 7 bases, V lost 4 bases, and 3 bases had no gene match. The CDR3 is CASSGGTSGGEQYF. The CDR3 coding sequence is TGCGCCAGCAGCGGCGGGACTAGCGGGGGGGAGCAGTACTTC.

This sequence joins TRBV5-1 and TRBJ2-7, with TRBD2 as a possible D gene (5 bases). The CDR3 is made up of 14 amino acids. The V end was cut by 1 base, the J end by 3 bases, with 11 bases between. The germline gives CDR1 SGHRS, CDR2 YFSETQ. DNA of the CDR3: TGCGCCAGCAGCTTGACAAGCGGAGACTACGAGCAGTACTTC. This translates into CASSLTSGDYEQYF. The whole variable domain, remainder taken from reference TRBV5-1 and TRBJ2-7, is KAGVTQTPRYLIKTRGQQVTLSCSPISGHRSVSWYQQTPGQGLQFLFEYFSETQRNKGNFPGRFSGRQFSNSRSEMNVSTLELGDSALYLCASSLTSGDYEQYFGPGTRLTVT.

In DNA form, the CDR3 reads TGTGCCAGCAGCCCGACTACAGGGGGCAAGCTGTTTTTT. Amino acid sequence: CASSPTTGGKLFF. The chain uses TRBV6-5 and TRBJ2-2; 9 bases line up with TRBD1. This CDR3 contains 13 residues. Per germline, CDR1 MNHEY and CDR2 SVGAGI. The V and J ends lost 6 bases and 12 bases, in that order; junction bases with no gene match: 8.

The CDR3 is CASSSRTGTDTQYF. The CDR3 DNA sequence: TGTGCCAGCAGCTCCCGGACAGGGACAGATACGCAGTATTTT. V and J are TRBV7-2 and TRBJ2-3, with 8 bases matching TRBD1. The V gene end was trimmed by 4 bases and the J gene end by 3 bases; junction bases not matched to a gene: 3. This CDR3 comprises 14 residues. The germline gives CDR1 SGHTA, CDR2 FQGNSA.

The CDR3 DNA reads TGTGCCAGCAGCCCTTTGCGGGGCGGTGAAGATACGCAGTATTTT. Its translation is CASSPLRGGEDTQYF. The chain employs TRBV4-2 and TRBJ2-3; weak D call: TRBD2 (6 bases). There are 15 residues in the CDR3. Germline-derived CDR1 and CDR2 are LGHNA and YNFKEQ. V lost 4 bases, J lost 5 bases, and 16 bases lay in between.